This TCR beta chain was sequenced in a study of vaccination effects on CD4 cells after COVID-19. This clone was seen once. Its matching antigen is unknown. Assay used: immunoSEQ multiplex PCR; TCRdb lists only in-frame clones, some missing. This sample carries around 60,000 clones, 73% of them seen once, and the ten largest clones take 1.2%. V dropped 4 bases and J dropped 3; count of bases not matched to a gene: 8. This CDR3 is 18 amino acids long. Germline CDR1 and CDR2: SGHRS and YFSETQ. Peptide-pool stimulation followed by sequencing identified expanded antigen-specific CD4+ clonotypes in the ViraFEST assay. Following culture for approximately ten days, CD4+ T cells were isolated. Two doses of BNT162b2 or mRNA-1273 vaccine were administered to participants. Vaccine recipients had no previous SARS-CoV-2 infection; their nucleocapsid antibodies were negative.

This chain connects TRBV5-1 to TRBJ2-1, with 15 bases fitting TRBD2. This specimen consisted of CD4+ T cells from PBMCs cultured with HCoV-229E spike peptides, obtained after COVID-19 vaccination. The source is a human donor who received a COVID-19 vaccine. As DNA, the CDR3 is TGCGCCAGCAGCCAACGGACTAGCGGGGGGGCGGGCTACAATGAGCAGTTCTTC. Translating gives CASSQRTSGGAGYNEQFF.